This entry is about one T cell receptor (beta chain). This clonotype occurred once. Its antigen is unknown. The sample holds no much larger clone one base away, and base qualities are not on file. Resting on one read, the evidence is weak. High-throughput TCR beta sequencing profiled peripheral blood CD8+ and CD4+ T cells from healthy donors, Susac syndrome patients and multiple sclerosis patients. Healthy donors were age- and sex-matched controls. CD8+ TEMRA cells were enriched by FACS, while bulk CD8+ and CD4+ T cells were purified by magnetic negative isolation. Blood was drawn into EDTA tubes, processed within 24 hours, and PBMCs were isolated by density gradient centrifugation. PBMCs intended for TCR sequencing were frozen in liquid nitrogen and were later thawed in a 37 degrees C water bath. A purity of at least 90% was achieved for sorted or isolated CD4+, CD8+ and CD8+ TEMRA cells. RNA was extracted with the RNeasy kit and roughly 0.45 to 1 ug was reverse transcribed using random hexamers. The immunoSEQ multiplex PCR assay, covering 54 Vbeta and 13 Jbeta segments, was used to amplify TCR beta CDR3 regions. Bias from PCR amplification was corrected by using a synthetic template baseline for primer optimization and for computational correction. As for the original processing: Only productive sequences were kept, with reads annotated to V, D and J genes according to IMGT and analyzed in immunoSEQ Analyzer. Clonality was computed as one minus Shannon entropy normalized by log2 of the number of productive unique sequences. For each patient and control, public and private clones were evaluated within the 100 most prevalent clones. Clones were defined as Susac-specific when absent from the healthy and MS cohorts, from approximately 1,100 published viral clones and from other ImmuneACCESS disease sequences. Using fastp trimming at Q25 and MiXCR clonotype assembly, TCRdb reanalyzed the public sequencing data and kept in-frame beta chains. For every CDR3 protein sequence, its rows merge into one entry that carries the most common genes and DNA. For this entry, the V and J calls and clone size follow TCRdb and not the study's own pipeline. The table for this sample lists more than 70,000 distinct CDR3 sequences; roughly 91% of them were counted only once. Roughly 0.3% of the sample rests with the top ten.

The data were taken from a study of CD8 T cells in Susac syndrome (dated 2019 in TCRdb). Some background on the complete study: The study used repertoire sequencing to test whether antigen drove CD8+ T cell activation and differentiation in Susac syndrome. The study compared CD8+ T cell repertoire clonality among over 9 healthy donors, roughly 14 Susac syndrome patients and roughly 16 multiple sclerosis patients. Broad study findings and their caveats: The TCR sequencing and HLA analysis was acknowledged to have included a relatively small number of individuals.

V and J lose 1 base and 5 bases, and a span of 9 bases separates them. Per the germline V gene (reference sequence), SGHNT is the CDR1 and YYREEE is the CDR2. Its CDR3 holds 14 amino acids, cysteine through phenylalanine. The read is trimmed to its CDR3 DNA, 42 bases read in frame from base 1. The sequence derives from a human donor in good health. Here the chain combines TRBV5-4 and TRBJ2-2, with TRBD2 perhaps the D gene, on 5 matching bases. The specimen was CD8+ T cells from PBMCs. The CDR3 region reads CASSLITGTGELFF. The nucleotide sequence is TGTGCCAGCAGCTTGATAACGGGGACCGGGGAGCTGTTTTTT.